The rows below give T cell receptor beta chains drawn from one sample of a study of shared clonotypes between healthy human individuals. The method was immunoSEQ multiplex PCR; TCRdb's version includes in-frame clones alone and lacks a portion of them. The sample holds roughly 2 million clones, 90% to 95% seen once. The sample was naive CD4+ T cells sorted from blood. These receptors all come from a man aged 18-30 years in good health. Each CDR3 is given with its conserved first and last residue. Each record gives: clone size, J gene, V gene, D gene, CDR3 DNA, CDR3 protein. The D gene is left open where the match is weak. The size entry is marked missing in some rows and otherwise reads once, few, many or a size class.

clone_size: -
j_call: TRBJ2-7
v_call: TRBV7-2
d_call: -
cdr3_nt: TGTGCCAGCAGCTTAGAGGGAAGGTACGAGCAGTACTTC
cdr3_aa: CASSLEGRYEQYF

clone_size: -
j_call: TRBJ2-5
v_call: TRBV5-1
d_call: TRBD2
cdr3_nt: TGCGCCAGCAGCTTGAGGTCTAGCGGGAGGAAGGAGCAAGAGACCCAGTACTTC
cdr3_aa: CASSLRSSGRKEQETQYF

clone_size: -
j_call: TRBJ2-1
v_call: TRBV5-1
d_call: -
cdr3_nt: TGCGCCAGCAGCTTGGGGGACTCCTTGAATGAGCAGTTCTTC
cdr3_aa: CASSLGDSLNEQFF

clone_size: -
j_call: TRBJ2-7
v_call: TRBV18
d_call: -
cdr3_nt: TGTGCCAGCTCCCTACCGGGACCAGCCTACGAGCAGTACTTC
cdr3_aa: CASSLPGPAYEQYF

clone_size: -
j_call: TRBJ1-2
v_call: TRBV2
d_call: -
cdr3_nt: TGTGCCAGCAGGGAAAAGACAGGCTGGGACTATGGCTACACCTTC
cdr3_aa: CASREKTGWDYGYTF

clone_size: -
j_call: TRBJ2-7
v_call: TRBV5-1
d_call: -
cdr3_nt: TGCGCCAGCAGCTTTTCGGGGGACTCCTACGAGCAGTACTTC
cdr3_aa: CASSFSGDSYEQYF

clone_size: -
j_call: TRBJ2-5
v_call: TRBV4-2
d_call: -
cdr3_nt: TGTGCCAGCAGCCAAGAATGGACTACTTCGGAGACCCAGTACTTC
cdr3_aa: CASSQEWTTSETQYF

clone_size: -
j_call: TRBJ2-5
v_call: TRBV2
d_call: -
cdr3_nt: TGTGCCAGCATGCGACCACCAACAGAGACCCAGTACTTC
cdr3_aa: CASMRPPTETQYF

clone_size: -
j_call: TRBJ1-4
v_call: TRBV7-6
d_call: TRBD1
cdr3_nt: TGTGCCAGCAGCTTAGGGCCCGGGACAGGGAATGAAAAACTGTTTTTT
cdr3_aa: CASSLGPGTGNEKLFF

clone_size: -
j_call: TRBJ1-3
v_call: TRBV15
d_call: -
cdr3_nt: TGTGCCACCAGCAGAGCAGTGGACAGCTCTGGAAACACCATATATTTT
cdr3_aa: CATSRAVDSSGNTIYF

clone_size: -
j_call: TRBJ1-5
v_call: TRBV27
d_call: TRBD1
cdr3_nt: TGTGCCAGCAGTCCGGACAGGGGAGGATGGCAGCCCCAGCATTTT
cdr3_aa: CASSPDRGGWQPQHF

clone_size: -
j_call: TRBJ1-2
v_call: TRBV7-9
d_call: -
cdr3_nt: TGTGCCAGCAGCCCCGAATGGCTCGGCTATGGCTACACCTTC
cdr3_aa: CASSPEWLGYGYTF

clone_size: -
j_call: TRBJ1-6
v_call: TRBV25-1
d_call: -
cdr3_nt: TGTGCCAGCAATTGGGGAACAGGGATCGGCTCACCCCTCCACTTT
cdr3_aa: CASNWGTGIGSPLHF

clone_size: -
j_call: TRBJ2-5
v_call: TRBV7-2
d_call: -
cdr3_nt: TGTGCCAGCAGCTTTAGTCAGCTCAACTTTGGGGAGACCCAGTACTTC
cdr3_aa: CASSFSQLNFGETQYF

clone_size: -
j_call: TRBJ2-4
v_call: TRBV7-2
d_call: -
cdr3_nt: TGTGCCAGCAGCTTAGCTCAGGGGACATTTAACATTCAGTACTTC
cdr3_aa: CASSLAQGTFNIQYF

clone_size: -
j_call: TRBJ2-7
v_call: TRBV6-1
d_call: -
cdr3_nt: TGTGCCAGCAGTCCTGGGGGGGCCGCCTACGAGCAGTACTTC
cdr3_aa: CASSPGGAAYEQYF

clone_size: -
j_call: TRBJ1-5
v_call: TRBV9
d_call: -
cdr3_nt: TGTGCCAGCAGCGGGACCCCGGGTCAGCCCCAGCATTTT
cdr3_aa: CASSGTPGQPQHF

clone_size: -
j_call: TRBJ2-7
v_call: TRBV18
d_call: -
cdr3_nt: TGTGCCAGCTCACCGGCGGCGGCCTACGAGCAGTACTTC
cdr3_aa: CASSPAAAYEQYF

clone_size: -
j_call: TRBJ1-1
v_call: TRBV2
d_call: -
cdr3_nt: TGTGCCAGCACTATTGCAGGGGCAAACACTGAAGCTTTCTTT
cdr3_aa: CASTIAGANTEAFF

clone_size: -
j_call: TRBJ2-3
v_call: TRBV28
d_call: TRBD2
cdr3_nt: TGTGCCAGCAGTTTAGTATTAGCGGGGTCCTCAGATACGCAGTATTTT
cdr3_aa: CASSLVLAGSSDTQYF

clone_size: few
j_call: TRBJ1-2
v_call: TRBV2
d_call: -
cdr3_nt: TGTGCCAGCAGAAGGATCTATGGCTACACCTTC
cdr3_aa: CASRRIYGYTF

clone_size: -
j_call: TRBJ2-1
v_call: TRBV4-2
d_call: -
cdr3_nt: TGTGCCAGCAGCCAAGATTGGGGGAGAAACTACAATGAGCAGTTCTTC
cdr3_aa: CASSQDWGRNYNEQFF

clone_size: -
j_call: TRBJ2-3
v_call: TRBV5-6
d_call: -
cdr3_nt: TGTGCCAGCAGCTTGGGTGGGGGCACAGATACGCAGTATTTT
cdr3_aa: CASSLGGGTDTQYF

clone_size: -
j_call: TRBJ2-3
v_call: TRBV25-1
d_call: -
cdr3_nt: TGTGCCAGCAGTGAATACGATTGGGCTACGCAGTATTTT
cdr3_aa: CASSEYDWATQYF

clone_size: -
j_call: TRBJ1-2
v_call: TRBV30
d_call: -
cdr3_nt: TGTGCCTGGGACCGGGGGGGGTCGGGTACTAACTATGGCTACACCTTC
cdr3_aa: CAWDRGGSGTNYGYTF

clone_size: -
j_call: TRBJ1-2
v_call: TRBV9
d_call: TRBD1
cdr3_nt: TGTGCCAGCAGCGTGGCCGGGACAGGGGGCTATGGCTACACCTTC
cdr3_aa: CASSVAGTGGYGYTF

clone_size: few
j_call: TRBJ2-3
v_call: TRBV7-3
d_call: -
cdr3_nt: TGTGCCAGCAGCTTTCGGCGGGGAAGCACAGATACGCAGTATTTT
cdr3_aa: CASSFRRGSTDTQYF

clone_size: -
j_call: TRBJ2-7
v_call: TRBV6-7
d_call: -
cdr3_nt: TGTGCCAGCAGTTACTCGTGGCCCCCAGATTACGAGCAGTACTTC
cdr3_aa: CASSYSWPPDYEQYF

clone_size: -
j_call: TRBJ1-5
v_call: TRBV28
d_call: -
cdr3_nt: TGTGCCAGCAGTCCCCAAGGGATTCTTAGCAATCAGCCCCAGCATTTT
cdr3_aa: CASSPQGILSNQPQHF

clone_size: -
j_call: TRBJ2-3
v_call: TRBV7-2
d_call: -
cdr3_nt: TGTGCCAGCAGCGGTACTGGGGCACGGGGAGATACGCAGTATTTT
cdr3_aa: CASSGTGARGDTQYF

clone_size: -
j_call: TRBJ1-2
v_call: TRBV7-8
d_call: -
cdr3_nt: TGTGCCAGCAGCTTAAGATCTAACTATGGCTACACCTTC
cdr3_aa: CASSLRSNYGYTF

clone_size: -
j_call: TRBJ1-6
v_call: TRBV7-2
d_call: -
cdr3_nt: TGTGCCAGCAGCTTAGTGCAGGGGTCGACACCCCTCCACTTT
cdr3_aa: CASSLVQGSTPLHF

clone_size: -
j_call: TRBJ2-6
v_call: TRBV27
d_call: -
cdr3_nt: TGTGCCAGCAGTTTAAGTGCGGCAGCCTCTGGGGCCAACGTCCTGACTTTC
cdr3_aa: CASSLSAAASGANVLTF

clone_size: -
j_call: TRBJ2-1
v_call: TRBV7-2
d_call: -
cdr3_nt: TGTGCCAGCAGCTTATGGGAGACCGCAAACAATGAGCAGTTCTTC
cdr3_aa: CASSLWETANNEQFF

clone_size: -
j_call: TRBJ1-6
v_call: TRBV5-1
d_call: TRBD1
cdr3_nt: TGCGCCAGCAGCAAAGGGACAGGGGCTTTCTCCTATAATTCACCCCTCCACTTT
cdr3_aa: CASSKGTGAFSYNSPLHF

clone_size: -
j_call: TRBJ2-7
v_call: TRBV18
d_call: -
cdr3_nt: TGTGCCAGCTCACCTACAACCTTAGGACCGGGGTCCTACGAGCAGTACTTC
cdr3_aa: CASSPTTLGPGSYEQYF

clone_size: once
j_call: TRBJ1-5
v_call: TRBV7-2
d_call: TRBD1
cdr3_nt: TGTGCCAGCAGCCCCAGGCAGGGGGCGTATCAGCCCCAGCATTTT
cdr3_aa: CASSPRQGAYQPQHF

clone_size: -
j_call: TRBJ2-7
v_call: TRBV27
d_call: -
cdr3_nt: TGTGCCAGCAGACGCCTACCGGCCTACGAGCAGTACTTC
cdr3_aa: CASRRLPAYEQYF

clone_size: -
j_call: TRBJ2-5
v_call: TRBV2
d_call: -
cdr3_nt: TGTGCCAGCAGTCACCAACTCGTCGGGACCCAGTACTTC
cdr3_aa: CASSHQLVGTQYF

clone_size: -
j_call: TRBJ1-2
v_call: TRBV30
d_call: -
cdr3_nt: TGTGCCTGGAGTATATCAGCGGGTGGCTACACCTTC
cdr3_aa: CAWSISAGGYTF

clone_size: once
j_call: TRBJ2-1
v_call: TRBV10-3
d_call: -
cdr3_nt: TGTGCCATCAGTGAGAATGGGGCACCTAATGAGCAGTTCTTC
cdr3_aa: CAISENGAPNEQFF

clone_size: once
j_call: TRBJ2-7
v_call: TRBV6-5
d_call: TRBD2
cdr3_nt: TGTGCCAGCAGTTACCCGGGGGAGGGCGAGCAGTACTTC
cdr3_aa: CASSYPGEGEQYF

clone_size: -
j_call: TRBJ2-1
v_call: TRBV9
d_call: -
cdr3_nt: TGTGCCAGCAGCTCCCCCGGGGAGTCTCAGTTCTTC
cdr3_aa: CASSSPGESQFF

clone_size: -
j_call: TRBJ1-1
v_call: TRBV5-4
d_call: -
cdr3_nt: TGTGCCAGCAGCCTTGGTATGAACACTGAAGCTTTCTTT
cdr3_aa: CASSLGMNTEAFF

clone_size: -
j_call: TRBJ2-7
v_call: TRBV11-2
d_call: -
cdr3_nt: TGTGCCAGCAGCCTCAATGAGGGCCGGACCTACGAGCAGTACTTC
cdr3_aa: CASSLNEGRTYEQYF

clone_size: -
j_call: TRBJ2-1
v_call: TRBV5-4
d_call: -
cdr3_nt: TGTGCCAGCCAAGCGTACAATGAGCAGTTCTTC
cdr3_aa: CASQAYNEQFF

clone_size: -
j_call: TRBJ1-2
v_call: TRBV5-1
d_call: -
cdr3_nt: TGCGCCAGCAGCTGGCGACACCGCGATAACTATGGCTACACCTTC
cdr3_aa: CASSWRHRDNYGYTF

clone_size: -
j_call: TRBJ1-2
v_call: TRBV7-9
d_call: -
cdr3_nt: TGTGCCAGCAGCTTAGGACAGTCCTATGGCTACACCTTC
cdr3_aa: CASSLGQSYGYTF

clone_size: -
j_call: TRBJ1-1
v_call: TRBV30
d_call: -
cdr3_nt: TGTGCCTGGATTCCGGGAGACACTGAAGCTTTCTTT
cdr3_aa: CAWIPGDTEAFF

clone_size: -
j_call: TRBJ2-2
v_call: TRBV9
d_call: TRBD2
cdr3_nt: TGTGCCAGCATCGCCCGGGGGGGTCAAAACACCGGGGAGCTGTTTTTT
cdr3_aa: CASIARGGQNTGELFF

clone_size: -
j_call: TRBJ2-4
v_call: TRBV30
d_call: TRBD2
cdr3_nt: TGTGCCCGGACAGCGGGAGGATCGGTCGACATTCAGTACTTC
cdr3_aa: CARTAGGSVDIQYF